The rows below give T cell receptor beta chains drawn from one sample of a study of tumor-infiltrating lymphocytes in localized non-small cell lung cancer. TCRdb's table, derived via immunoSEQ multiplex PCR, lists solely in-frame clones and lacks some. The table lists tens of thousands of clones, approximately 85% of them singletons, with under 2.5% in the top ten. What was sequenced was lung tumor tissue. All receptors come from a human donor with non-small cell lung cancer. Both conserved end residues are part of each CDR3. The D gene is left open where the match is weak.

v_call: TRBV4-3; d_call: .; j_call: TRBJ2-7; cdr3_aa: CASSQAPDGAYEQYF
v_call: TRBV7-9; d_call: TRBD2; j_call: TRBJ2-3; cdr3_aa: CASSLSSGRADTQYF
v_call: TRBV4-1; d_call: .; j_call: TRBJ1-1; cdr3_aa: CASSQDGRYTEAFF
v_call: TRBV6-4; d_call: .; j_call: TRBJ1-1; cdr3_aa: CASSDSAGTEAFF
v_call: TRBV4-1; d_call: .; j_call: TRBJ2-1; cdr3_aa: CASSLEGLASYNEQFF
v_call: TRBV7-2; d_call: .; j_call: TRBJ2-7; cdr3_aa: CASSLAAGSLYEQYF
v_call: TRBV25-1; d_call: TRBD1; j_call: TRBJ1-1; cdr3_aa: CASSEFSGTVNTEAFF
v_call: TRBV5-1; d_call: TRBD2; j_call: TRBJ2-1; cdr3_aa: CASSLALAGGNEQFF
v_call: TRBV9; d_call: .; j_call: TRBJ1-1; cdr3_aa: CASEAGENTEAFF
v_call: TRBV18; d_call: TRBD1; j_call: TRBJ2-1; cdr3_aa: CASSRQGDFKYNEQFF
v_call: TRBV5-1; d_call: .; j_call: TRBJ1-2; cdr3_aa: CASRAGYDGYTF
v_call: TRBV27; d_call: .; j_call: TRBJ1-2; cdr3_aa: CASSWTRGGANYGYTF
v_call: TRBV5-1; d_call: TRBD1; j_call: TRBJ1-6; cdr3_aa: CASSGSGTGNSPLHF
v_call: TRBV6-6; d_call: .; j_call: TRBJ2-7; cdr3_aa: CASHGQIVEQYF
v_call: TRBV18; d_call: TRBD1; j_call: TRBJ2-7; cdr3_aa: CASSLTGGREQYF
v_call: TRBV6-1; d_call: .; j_call: TRBJ1-5; cdr3_aa: CASSEIGGNQPQHF
v_call: TRBV7-2; d_call: .; j_call: TRBJ1-6; cdr3_aa: CASSPFNSPLHF
v_call: TRBV18; d_call: TRBD1; j_call: TRBJ1-1; cdr3_aa: CASSPPGQGSEAFF
v_call: TRBV7-9; d_call: .; j_call: TRBJ2-2; cdr3_aa: CASSLVISLIGELFF
v_call: TRBV11-2; d_call: .; j_call: TRBJ2-5; cdr3_aa: CASSLAAFQETQYF
v_call: TRBV11-3; d_call: TRBD1; j_call: TRBJ2-1; cdr3_aa: CASSLVFHRGTYNEQFF
v_call: TRBV4-1; d_call: .; j_call: TRBJ2-5; cdr3_aa: CASSQDYRYQETQYF
v_call: TRBV30; d_call: .; j_call: TRBJ2-3; cdr3_aa: CAYYPLADTQYF
v_call: TRBV7-8; d_call: .; j_call: TRBJ2-7; cdr3_aa: CASSSRSGSSYEQYF
v_call: TRBV5-8; d_call: .; j_call: TRBJ1-2; cdr3_aa: CASTISGPAVYGYTF
v_call: TRBV19; d_call: .; j_call: TRBJ2-5; cdr3_aa: CASSIDLETQYF
v_call: TRBV6-6; d_call: .; j_call: TRBJ1-5; cdr3_aa: CASLGQGSQPQHF
v_call: TRBV9; d_call: .; j_call: TRBJ1-2; cdr3_aa: CASSVEGHTTNYGYTF
v_call: TRBV9; d_call: .; j_call: TRBJ2-6; cdr3_aa: CASSPRDLWANVLTF